This T cell receptor beta chain is drawn from a study of T cells in Graves' hyperthyroidism and ophthalmopathy. This clonotype was observed many times. The antigen remains undetermined. Study observations and caveats: A model using 13 V-J features told ophthalmopathy apart from stable hyperthyroidism.

The source material, RNA transcripts, was used to amplify TCR beta CDR3 regions. HTBI primers drove first-round RT-PCR of the TCR CDR3. Each CDR3 protein is one row after TCRdb ran MiXCR on the multiplex PCR reads. This sample has some 420,000 distinct CDR3 sequences; roughly 13% occur once, and the top ten carry 5.3%. The CDR3 is made up of 13 amino acids. V was pared by 5 bases and J by 4 bases, with 11 bases between. Germline V gene sequence: CDR1 SGHTA, CDR2 FQGNSA. The chain couples TRBV7-2 to TRBJ2-5, with D perhaps being TRBD1 or TRBD2 (5 bases each). The clonotype was recovered from a woman aged 18 to 35 with Graves' hyperthyroidism. Sequencing was carried out using blood. The CDR3 loop is CASSLGTVETQYF. The DNA of the CDR3 is TGTGCCAGCAGCCTAGGGACGGTAGAGACCCAGTACTTC.